Listed below are T cell receptor beta chains from one sample, sequenced in a study of cytotoxic CD8 clonotypes in ibrutinib-treated CLL. Data came from immunoSEQ multiplex PCR; TCRdb stores just in-frame clones and leaves some out. The sample contains some 130,000 clones, approximately 81% of which appear only once. Sequenced here: PBMCs, sampled after 24 months of ibrutinib treatment. The receptors here all came from a human donor with chronic lymphocytic leukemia. The CDR3 runs from the conserved cysteine through the conserved F or W. The D gene is left open where the match is weak. Size values are once, few and many counts, or a class for expanded clones, and some rows have none.

>TRBV9|TRBJ1-3|once|NA
TGTGCCAGCAGCGTAGGCAGTTCTGGAAACACCATATATTTT
CASSVGSSGNTIYF
>TRBV11-2|TRBJ2-1|NA|NA
TGTGCCAGCAGCTTACAGGGCCCTCGTAGGAATGAGCAGTTCTTC
CASSLQGPRRNEQFF
>TRBV19|TRBJ2-3|NA|NA
TGTGCCAGTAGTAGGGCAGATACGCAGTATTTT
CASSRADTQYF
>TRBV2|TRBJ1-4|NA|NA
TGTGCCAGCAGCCTGCCGGGTACAACTAATGAAAAACTGTTTTTT
CASSLPGTTNEKLFF
>TRBV5-1|TRBJ1-4|NA|NA
TGCGCCAGCAGCTCCTATAGTTATGTTGGTGAAAAACTGTTTTTT
CASSSYSYVGEKLFF
>TRBV6-5|TRBJ2-3|NA|NA
TGTGCCAGCAGTTACTCCCGACAGCCCGGGGGTACGCAGTATTTT
CASSYSRQPGGTQYF
>TRBV19|TRBJ2-1|NA|NA
TGTGCCAGTAGGGTGAGCGCTACCAATGAGCAGTTCTTC
CASRVSATNEQFF
>TRBV5-1|TRBJ2-5|NA|NA
TGCGCCAGCAGCTTGGCCACAGGGAAAGAGACCCAGTACTTC
CASSLATGKETQYF
>TRBV5-5|TRBJ1-5|NA|NA
TGTGCCAGCAGCCTGACCGGGACAAAGAGCAATCAGCCCCAGCATTTT
CASSLTGTKSNQPQHF
>TRBV30|TRBJ2-1|NA|TRBD2
TGTGCCTGGAGTCCCGGGCTAGCGGGTGACAATGAGCAGTTCTTC
CAWSPGLAGDNEQFF
>TRBV30|TRBJ2-3|NA|NA
TGTGCCTGGAGTGTGTTAGGGGACGTAGATACGCAGTATTTT
CAWSVLGDVDTQYF
>TRBV15|TRBJ2-7|NA|TRBD1
TGTGCCACCAGCAGACCAAAGACAGGGGCCTACGAGCAGTACTTC
CATSRPKTGAYEQYF
>TRBV19|TRBJ2-7|NA|NA
TGTGCCAGTAGTACGACAGGTCCCTACGAGCAGTACTTC
CASSTTGPYEQYF
>TRBV6-5|TRBJ2-3|NA|TRBD1
TGTGCCAGCAGGCCAGGGGGTAGCACAGATACGCAGTATTTT
CASRPGGSTDTQYF
>TRBV7-2|TRBJ1-3|NA|NA
TGTGCCAGCAGCTTAGGGGGAAACACCATATATTTT
CASSLGGNTIYF
>TRBV4-3|TRBJ1-1|few|NA
TGCGCCAGCAGCCAAGTGGCGGAGGGATCTGAAGCTTTCTTT
CASSQVAEGSEAFF
>TRBV6-5|TRBJ2-5|NA|TRBD2
TGTGCCAGCAGTCCCCAAGCGGGGGTAGAGACCCAGTACTTC
CASSPQAGVETQYF
>TRBV6-1|TRBJ2-3|NA|NA
TGTGCCAGCTCTGATTTGGGGCAGGGTCCAGATACGCAGTATTTT
CASSDLGQGPDTQYF
>TRBV27|TRBJ1-1|NA|TRBD1
TGTGCCAGCAGTCCGTGGACAGGGAACACTGAAGCTTTCTTT
CASSPWTGNTEAFF
>TRBV7-2|TRBJ1-4|NA|TRBD1
TGTGCCAGCAGTCAGGGGGGCCGGCCCAATGAAAAACTGTTTTTT
CASSQGGRPNEKLFF
>TRBV6-5|TRBJ1-6|NA|NA
TGTGCCAGCAGGGATAGCAATTCACCCCTCCACTTT
CASRDSNSPLHF
>TRBV28|TRBJ2-3|NA|TRBD2
TGTGCCAGCAGTTCCCCCCGACTAGCGGGCCGCACAGATACGCAGTATTTT
CASSSPRLAGRTDTQYF
>TRBV4-1|TRBJ2-3|NA|NA
TGCGCCAGCAGCCACCGTTCCAGCACAGATACGCAGTATTTT
CASSHRSSTDTQYF
>TRBV19|TRBJ2-3|NA|NA
TGTGCCAGTAGTATATGGGACCCGGGACAAGGTCGTTCTAGCACAGATACGCAGTATTTT
CASSIWDPGQGRSSTDTQYF
>TRBV7-2|TRBJ1-1|once|NA
TGTGCCAGCGGGGTGTACGGGGTGAACACTGAAGCTTTCTTT
CASGVYGVNTEAFF
>TRBV2|TRBJ2-2|NA|NA
TGTGCCAGCAGTGATGGGCAGGACTACGGGGAGCTGTTTTTT
CASSDGQDYGELFF
>TRBV5-1|TRBJ2-7|NA|TRBD1
TGTGCCAGCAGCGTACTAGGGACAGCTGGCGAGCAGTACTTC
CASSVLGTAGEQYF
>TRBV27|TRBJ1-1|NA|TRBD1
TGTGCCAGCCAAAGGACAGGGGGCTCGTTAACTGAAGCTTTCTTT
CASQRTGGSLTEAFF
>TRBV30|TRBJ2-7|NA|NA
TGTGCCTGGAGTGGGGCAGGGAGCGGCGAGCAGTACTTC
CAWSGAGSGEQYF
>TRBV9|TRBJ1-2|NA|TRBD1
TGTGCCAGCAGCGTGGCGGGTCGGACAGGGACGTCGAGTCTCTATGGCTACACCTTC
CASSVAGRTGTSSLYGYTF
>TRBV5-4|TRBJ1-1|NA|NA
TGTGCCAGCAGCTTGGGACCCCAAGAAGCTTTCTTT
CASSLGPQEAFF
>TRBV27|TRBJ2-3|NA|NA
TGTGCCAGCAGTTTTGGACCAACAGATACGCAGTATTTT
CASSFGPTDTQYF
>TRBV7-3|TRBJ1-1|once|NA
TGTGCCAGCAGCGAATATGGACAGCTATTGAACACTGAAGCTTTCTTT
CASSEYGQLLNTEAFF
>TRBV7-2|TRBJ2-7|NA|NA
TGTGCCAGCAGCTTCCTCAGGAGCTCCTACGAGCAGTACTTC
CASSFLRSSYEQYF
>TRBV5-1|TRBJ1-5|few|TRBD1
TGCGCCAGCAGCTGGGACAGGAATCAGCCCCAGCATTTT
CASSWDRNQPQHF
>TRBV2|TRBJ2-5|NA|NA
TGTGCCAGCAAAGAGATCCAAGAGACCCAGTACTTC
CASKEIQETQYF
>TRBV5-6|TRBJ1-4|NA|TRBD1
TGTGCCAGCAGCTTGAAGGGGGCAGCCACTAATGAAAAACTGTTTTTT
CASSLKGAATNEKLFF
>TRBV6-5|TRBJ2-5|few|TRBD1
TGTGCCAGCAGTTACCGGACAGGGGGCCGTGCCCAGTACTTC
CASSYRTGGRAQYF
>TRBV28|TRBJ2-7|NA|TRBD1
TGTGCCAGCAGCCTCCCGGGACAGATCCACGAGCAGTACTTC
CASSLPGQIHEQYF
>TRBV5-4|TRBJ2-2|NA|TRBD2
TGTGCCAGCAGGCGAGGACTAGCGGGGGTCGCGAACACCGGGGAGCTGTTTTTT
CASRRGLAGVANTGELFF
>TRBV9|TRBJ2-1|NA|NA
TGTGCCAGCAGCGAAAAGGGCCCAAACAATGAGCAGTTCTTC
CASSEKGPNNEQFF
>TRBV7-2|TRBJ2-3|NA|TRBD1
TGTGCCAGCAGCCTACAGGGGGCAGATACGCAGTATTTT
CASSLQGADTQYF
>TRBV7-9|TRBJ1-2|NA|TRBD1
TGTGCCAGCAGCCCCGGACAGGAACGTTTTGGCTACACCTTC
CASSPGQERFGYTF
>TRBV6-1|TRBJ1-6|NA|NA
TGTGCCAGCAGTGAAGGGTGGTCGGGGGAATGGAGGGGAAGGAGCTCCTATAATTCACCCCTCCACTTT
CASSEGWSGEWRGRSSYNSPLHF
>TRBV19|TRBJ2-7|NA|NA
TGTGCCAGTAGTATAATTGGAGGGGACTCCTACGAGCAGTACTTC
CASSIIGGDSYEQYF
>TRBV27|TRBJ2-7|few|NA
TGTGCCAGCAGTTTATCGCCACAGGTAGCCGGGAACGAGCAGTACTTC
CASSLSPQVAGNEQYF
>TRBV10-3|TRBJ2-3|NA|TRBD1
TGTGCCATCAGTGGAGGGGGACAGGGGGCAGATACGCAGTATTTT
CAISGGGQGADTQYF
>TRBV6-6|TRBJ1-1|NA|TRBD1
TGTGCCAGCAGTTCCACCACAGGGGTGAACACTGAAGCTTTCTTT
CASSSTTGVNTEAFF
>TRBV5-4|TRBJ2-5|NA|TRBD2
TGTGCCAGCAGCTTCAGTCTAGCGGGGGCGGAGACCCAGTACTTC
CASSFSLAGAETQYF
>TRBV5-6|TRBJ1-6|NA|TRBD1
TGTGCCAGCAGCTTCGTCAACAGGGGAAATTCACCCCTCCACTTT
CASSFVNRGNSPLHF
>TRBV6-5|TRBJ2-7|once|NA
TGTGCCAGCCAGACGGGAGACTACGAGCAGTACTTC
CASQTGDYEQYF
>TRBV10-3|TRBJ2-7|NA|NA
TGTGCCATCAGGGAGGGGGCGACCAACTACGAGCAGTACTTC
CAIREGATNYEQYF
>TRBV5-5|TRBJ1-1|few|TRBD1
TGTGCCAGCAGCTTGGACAGGGGTGAAGCTTTCTTT
CASSLDRGEAFF
>TRBV5-5|TRBJ2-3|NA|TRBD1
TGTGCCAGCAGCCCAGAGACAGGGGGCAAGCCAGATACGCAGTATTTT
CASSPETGGKPDTQYF
>TRBV14|TRBJ1-2|once|TRBD1
TGTGCCAGCAGCCCGGGACAGGACTATGGCTACACCTTC
CASSPGQDYGYTF